This T cell receptor (beta chain) came from a study of Ad26.COV2.S vaccination and SARS-CoV-2 variants. Across the whole study: Donor got 5x10^10 or 1x10^11 viral particles of Ad26.COV2.S.

Treatment defined: around 19 received Ad26.COV2.S at low or high dose, single or two shots; 5 received placebo; per-sample allocation not given. Sampling happened 63 days after the first vaccine or placebo injection. Turning to this clone: Antigen specificity is unknown.

Study conclusions and caveats: Responses of spike-specific T cells (both CD8+ and CD4+) reportedly showed substantial breadth after vaccination. Recipients of vaccine and of placebo showed similar breadth of their non-spike TCR repertoires.

CDR1 SGDLS and CDR2 YYNGEE come from the germline V gene. V dropped 0 bases and J dropped 5 bases, with 9 bases sitting between them. This CDR3 has 13 amino acids. Produced via immunoSEQ multiplex PCR; TCRdb's table is partial and in-frame only. The table has hundreds of thousands of clones, about nine tenths seen once; the top ten hold around 3.6%. The clonotype comes from a person aged 18 to 59 who received the Ad26.COV2.S COVID-19 vaccine or a placebo. V and J are TRBV9 and TRBJ2-7; TRBD2 is a possible D gene (6 bases). This material consisted of peripheral blood, taken in a trial of Ad26.COV2.S vaccine versus placebo. In DNA form, the CDR3 reads TGTGCCAGCAGCGTAGGGGCGGGGCACGAGCAGTACTTC. Encoded protein: CASSVGAGHEQYF.